This TCR beta chain was profiled in a study of blood T cell repertoires in COVID-19. Study as a whole: PBMCs, B-cell-depleted T cells, or T cells were the source of the cDNA or gDNA that made up the material.

Per the authors' pipeline: For nucleated cells, counts were estimated from reference gene primer amplification. Using immunoSEQ multiplex PCR, the repertoire was profiled, and TCRdb retains in-frame clones only, with some absent. V and J calls plus clone size are reproduced from that table; the DNA served to infer D and trimming. The sample carries about 130,000 clones, less than 90% recorded once. There are 14 residues in the CDR3. V shed 3 bases and J 2 bases; nucleotides not matched to a gene: 4. Germline CDR1 reads KGHSH; CDR2 reads LQKENI. The J gene is TRBJ2-7, the V gene TRBV18; 7 nucleotides match TRBD1. The sample consisted of peripheral blood. The TCR originated in an elderly man with active or convalescent COVID-19. CDR3 region: CASSPDRITYEQYF. The CDR3 DNA follows: TGTGCCAGCTCACCGGACAGGATTACCTACGAGCAGTACTTC.